One and the same sample provided the 19 T cell receptor beta chains below, sequenced in a study of Graves' ophthalmopathy and Graves' hyperthyroidism. Beta-chain TCR CDR3 regions were amplified from RNA transcripts. The authors performed first-round RT-PCR with HTBI primers and then a second-round multiplex PCR. Via MiXCR, TCRdb re-called the multiplex PCR reads, giving one row per CDR3 protein. This table has about 57,000 distinct CDR3 sequences, approximately 52% appearing once. Material for sequencing was peripheral blood. All receptors come from an adult woman with Graves' ophthalmopathy.

This clonotype was counted ten times or more. The CDR3 DNA reads as TGTGCCAGCAGTAGCGGGAGGGACACAGATACGCAGTATTTT. This gives the protein CASSSGRDTDTQYF. The J gene is TRBJ2-3, the V gene TRBV6-4; 10 bases align to TRBD2. The CDR3 is 14 amino acids. Trimming at V came to 5 bases and at J to 2 bases, leaving 1 base not matched to a gene. Germline values: CDR1 MRHNA, CDR2 SNTAGT.

This clonotype was detected only once. One junction end disagrees with the germline gene, perhaps due to a read error. The V call is TRBV6-1, the J call TRBJ1-1; 8 bases are shared with TRBD1. The CDR3 sequence is 16 residues long. Looked up from germline, CDR1 is MNHNS and CDR2 is SASEGT. The CDR3 loop reads CASSYLRQGMNTEAFF. CDR3 sequence (DNA): TGCGCCAGCAGTTACCTCCGACAGGGGATGAACACTGAAGCTTTCTTT.

This clonotype has a handful of counts. This may be a read error: a much more frequent sequence differs by one nucleotide. The chain carries TRBV12-3 or TRBV12-4 and TRBJ2-7, with 10 bases lining up with TRBD2. This CDR3 comprises 14 residues. V gave up 2 bases and J gave up 5 bases; unmatched junction bases: 3. In DNA form, the CDR3 reads TGTGCCAGCAGTTTAACTAGCGGGGCCCACGAGCAGTACTTC. Translating it yields CASSLTSGAHEQYF.

The chain couples TRBV9 to TRBJ1-2, with 7 bases that match TRBD1. Germline V gene lookup returns CDR1 SGDLS and CDR2 YYNGEE. With V trimmed by 7 bases and J by 0 bases, 15 bases remained unmatched. This CDR3 region has 17 residues. The CDR3 sequence is CASSLRFGTEANYGYTF. DNA of the CDR3: TGTGCCAGCTCGCTAAGATTCGGGACAGAAGCTAACTATGGCTACACCTTC.

The chain couples TRBV7-2 to TRBJ1-5; 9 nucleotides align to TRBD1. With V trimmed by 5 bases and J by 4 bases, 9 bases remained unmatched. This CDR3 comprises 16 residues. The V gene's germline CDR1 is SGHTA and CDR2 FQGNSA. The CDR3 nucleotides read TGTGCCAGCAGCCCGGGACAGGGCGGGGTAAATCAGCCCCAGCATTTT. Translation gives CASSPGQGGVNQPQHF. The entire variable domain, with the rest obtained from reference TRBV7-2 and TRBJ1-5, is as follows: GAGVSQSPSNKVTEKGKDVELRCDPISGHTALYWYRQSLGQGLEFLIYFQGNSAPDKSGLPSDRFSAERTGGSVSTLTIQRTQQEDSAVYLCASSPGQGGVNQPQHFGDGTRLSIL.

Many counts were recorded for this clonotype. This sequence may be a read error, since a much larger clone differs from it by one base. The chain combines TRBV6-5 with TRBJ2-7; TRBD2 aligns across 9 bases. This CDR3 region has 14 residues. Per the germline V gene, CDR1 is MNHEY and CDR2 is SVGAGI. V lost 6 bases, J lost 2 bases, and 5 bases stayed unmatched. The CDR3 bases are TGTGCCAGCAGGAGGACTAGCGCGGCCTACGAGCAGTACTTC. Translated, it gives CASRRTSAAYEQYF.

V usage is TRBV24-1 and J usage is TRBJ2-7; TRBD2 agrees at 7 bases. Germline CDR1 is KGHDR and CDR2 is SFDVKD. Trimming removed 7 bases from V and 1 base from J; junction bases left unmatched: 12. The CDR3 is made up of 16 amino acids. The DNA of the CDR3 is TGTGCCACCAGCACTCCATTCGGGGGAGGGTCCTACGAGCAGTACTTC. This gives the protein CATSTPFGGGSYEQYF.

Of note for this clonotype: A read error is likely, as this CDR3 ends without the conserved phenylalanine or tryptophan. This chain joins TRBV5-6 and TRBJ2-5; no clear D gene. CDR1 and CDR2 from the germline V gene are SGHDT and YYEEEE. This CDR3 is built from 13 residues. The CDR3 nucleotides read TGTGCCAGCAGCTTGAATCCTCAAGAGACTCAGTACTGC. It translates to CASSLNPQETQYC.

With respect to this clonotype: A much larger clone differs from this one at a single base, so this may be a read error. This sequence joins TRBV28 and TRBJ1-5, with 8 positions matching TRBD1. Germline assignment: CDR1 MDHEN and CDR2 SYDVKM. The CDR3 consists of 13 residues. The CDR3 nucleotides are TGTGCCGGCAGCCCCAGGGGGCCCCAGCCCCAGCATTTT. It is translated as CAGSPRGPQPQHF.

This chain uses TRBV10-1 with TRBJ2-1; the D gene is possibly TRBD1 (6 bases). V was cut by 0 bases and J by 4 bases, with 13 bases left in between. CDR1 WNHNN and CDR2 SYGVQD come from the germline V gene (reference sequence). The CDR3 has 16 amino acids. DNA for the CDR3: TGCGCCAGCAGTGAGTCGAACGGACAGAAATACAATGAGCAGTTCTTC. Its translation is CASSESNGQKYNEQFF.

This chain joins TRBV20-1 and TRBJ2-1; D possibly corresponds to TRBD2 (6 bases). The germline gives CDR1 DFQATT, CDR2 SNEGSKA (reference sequence). Trimming stripped 4 bases from V and 5 bases from J, with 6 bases between. The CDR3 totals 11 residues. The CDR3 protein is CSATSDNEQFF. As DNA, the CDR3 is TGCAGTGCTACTAGCGACAATGAGCAGTTCTTC.

The V and J genes are TRBV10-2 and TRBJ2-1, with 10 bases identical to TRBD1. Germline CDR1 reads WSHSY; CDR2 reads SAAADI. This CDR3 is built from 18 residues. With V trimmed by 0 bases and J by 7 bases, 12 bases remained unmatched. CDR3 in amino acids: CASSESLLGQGVLNEQFF. The CDR3 nucleotides read TGCGCCAGCAGTGAGTCCCTTTTAGGACAGGGGGTTTTGAATGAGCAGTTCTTC.

This clonotype was picked up a small number of times. This rearrangement joins TRBV3-1 to TRBJ2-1; TRBD1 matches 8 bases. Germline V gene sequence: CDR1 LGHDT, CDR2 YNNKEL (reference sequence). V lost 6 bases, J lost 3 bases, and 7 bases stayed unmatched. The CDR3 is made up of 15 amino acids. The CDR3 sequence is CASSPDRVDYNEQFF. CDR3 DNA: TGTGCCAGCAGTCCGGACAGGGTAGACTACAATGAGCAGTTCTTC.

In its sample, this clonotype was seen many times. The chain joins TRBV12-3 or TRBV12-4 to TRBJ2-3, with 7 bases matching TRBD2. This CDR3 has 12 residues. V lost 6 bases and J lost 6; bases outside the gene matches: 3. CDR3 sequence: CASSLGGDTQYF. DNA of the CDR3: TGTGCCAGCAGCCTGGGGGGGGATACGCAGTATTTT.

This clonotype was observed many times. One junction end does not reproduce the germline sequence, and a read error may be involved. This chain uses TRBV7-2 with TRBJ2-2; the D gene could be TRBD1 or TRBD2 (5 bases each). The CDR3 runs to 14 residues. Germline V gene data show CDR1 as SGHTA and CDR2 as FQGNSA. DNA of the CDR3: TGTGCCAGCAGCTTACGACGGGGCGACGGGGAGCTATTTTTT. Its translation: CASSLRRGDGELFF.

This clonotype has ten or more counts. J is TRBJ1-1 and V is TRBV7-9, with a weak D call TRBD1 (5 bases). Germline V gives CDR1 SEHNR, CDR2 FQNEAQ (reference sequence). The V end lost 10 bases, the J end lost 5 bases, and 11 bases lay between the germline ends. The CDR3 covers 11 residues. Here the CDR3 DNA reads TGTGCCATATCGTCAGGGACTGAAGCTTTCTTT. It codes for CAISSGTEAFF.

By sample share, this clonotype is medium-sized. This chain uses TRBV10-1 with TRBJ2-1; no reliable D call. The CDR3 runs to 11 residues. CDR1 is WNHNN, CDR2 SYGVQD, per germline (reference sequence). Trimming removed 6 bases at V and 7 bases at J, with 7 bases between. CDR3 in amino acids: CASSVSNEQFF. DNA of the CDR3: TGCGCCAGCAGCGTGTCAAATGAGCAGTTCTTC.

The V gene is TRBV9, the J gene TRBJ2-2, with D perhaps matching TRBD1 (5 bases). CDR3 length: 15 amino acids. The germline gives CDR1 SGDLS, CDR2 YYNGEE. V dropped 2 bases and J dropped 0 bases, with 8 bases sitting between them. CDR3 amino acids: CASSVATANTGELFF. As DNA, the CDR3 is TGTGCCAGCAGCGTGGCGACAGCGAACACCGGGGAGCTGTTTTTT.

There are many counts of this clonotype. The V call is TRBV4-3, the J call TRBJ2-1, with D possibly being TRBD2 (5 bases). Trimming pared 2 bases from V and 8 bases from J, leaving 16 bases between. The CDR3 loop spans 15 amino acids. Germline V gene data show CDR1 as LGHNA and CDR2 as YSLEER. The CDR3 coding sequence is TGCGCCAGCAGCCAATTGATCGGGCTAGCTGATGAGCAGTTCTTC. Its translation is CASSQLIGLADEQFF.